These 16 T cell receptor beta chains were all obtained from the same sample, sequenced in a study of OX40 agonist ivuxolimab in advanced cancers. This table comes from immunoSEQ multiplex PCR, and its TCRdb copy is limited to in-frame clones, with some not included. The repertoire holds around 84,000 clones, approximately 80% seen once, with around 0.49% in the top ten. Sample: CD4+ or CD8+ T cells sorted from blood, taken in a trial of the OX40 agonist ivuxolimab. The receptors stem from an adult with an advanced solid tumor such as melanoma, head and neck, liver or kidney cancer.

The chain carries TRBV28 and TRBJ2-7; possible D gene TRBD1, 7 bases. CDR3 length equals 15 residues. Trimming shortened V by 3 bases and J by 2 bases, and 14 bases separated the two germline ends. Looked up from germline, CDR1 is MDHEN and CDR2 is SYDVKM. CDR3 bases: TGTGCCAGCAGTTTTGGAGGGGGCGGCACCTACGAGCAGTACTTC. Amino acid sequence: CASSFGGGGTYEQYF.

The rearrangement links TRBV18 to TRBJ2-1, with D perhaps matching TRBD2 (7 bases). Looked up from germline, CDR1 is KGHSH and CDR2 is LQKENI. V dropped 3 bases and J dropped 7 bases, with 13 bases sitting between them. CDR3 length: 14 amino acids. CDR3 nucleotides: TGTGCCAGCTCACCGTCGGGGGGCAATAATGAGCAGTTCTTC. Protein product: CASSPSGGNNEQFF.

The V call is TRBV15, the J call TRBJ2-1; 10 nucleotides align to TRBD1. J was trimmed by 14 bases and V by 2 bases; bases with no gene match: 3. The CDR3 sequence is 12 residues long. CDR1 LNHNV and CDR2 YYDKDF come from the germline V gene (reference sequence). CDR3 sequence: CATSRPGTGEFF. CDR3 nucleotide sequence: TGTGCCACCAGCAGACCCGGGACAGGGGAGTTCTTC.

This rearrangement joins TRBV29-1 to TRBJ2-5, with a tentative D call TRBD2 (7 bases). Between the trimmed V and J ends, which lost 7 bases and 3 bases, there was a span of 9 bases. Per germline, CDR1 SQVTM and CDR2 ANQGSEA. This CDR3 region has 11 residues. CDR3 protein: CSGGGEETQYF. The CDR3 DNA sequence: TGCAGCGGAGGGGGGGAAGAGACCCAGTACTTC.

The CDR3 nucleotides are TGTGCCAGCTCACCACCCGGAATGGGGGTTATAGAGACCCAGTACTTC. The encoded protein is CASSPPGMGVIETQYF. The chain recombines TRBV18 with TRBJ2-5, with D perhaps being TRBD1 or TRBD2 (5 bases each). Germline V gives CDR1 KGHSH, CDR2 LQKENI. The CDR3 spans 16 residues. Trimming pared 0 bases from V and 4 bases from J, leaving 15 bases between.

The chain is built from TRBV7-2 and TRBJ2-5; possible D gene TRBD2, 6 bases. The CDR3 contains 14 residues. Trimming removed 5 bases at V and 3 bases at J, with 13 bases between. Germline values: CDR1 SGHTA, CDR2 FQGNSA. The CDR3: CASSLQTSEETQYF. CDR3 in DNA: TGTGCCAGCAGCCTACAGACTAGTGAAGAGACCCAGTACTTC.

In its sample, this clone was seen a few times. V and J are TRBV28 and TRBJ1-1; D remains ambiguous. CDR3 length: 12 residues. V was trimmed by 3 bases and J by 7 bases, leaving 9 bases between them. Per germline, CDR1 MDHEN and CDR2 SYDVKM. The CDR3: CASSLGRVEAFF. The CDR3 DNA reads as TGTGCCAGCAGTTTGGGCCGGGTTGAAGCTTTCTTT.

This clone has a handful of counts. CDR3 protein: CAISEGPGTDTQYF. In DNA, the CDR3 is TGTGCCATCAGTGAAGGTCCGGGCACAGATACGCAGTATTTT. This chain joins TRBV10-3 and TRBJ2-3; D not resolved. The CDR3 loop spans 14 amino acids. Looked up from germline, CDR1 is ENHRY and CDR2 is SYGVKD. Trimming pared 3 bases from V and 1 base from J, leaving 8 bases between.

J is TRBJ2-3 and V is TRBV7-2; perhaps TRBD2 as D (6 bases). The CDR3 has 15 amino acids. V was cut by 1 base and J by 2 bases, with 10 bases left in between. CDR1 and CDR2 (germline): SGHTA, FQGNSA. CDR3 residues: CASSLGLVPTDTQYF. CDR3 bases: TGTGCCAGCAGCTTAGGACTAGTCCCCACAGATACGCAGTATTTT.

This clone was observed once. Written as DNA, the CDR3 is TGTGCCAGCAATAAGGGGAATTCTGGAAACACCATATATTTT. Translated: CASNKGNSGNTIYF. The gene calls are TRBV5-6 and TRBJ1-3; D may be TRBD1 (5 bases). Germline-derived CDR1 and CDR2 are SGHDT and YYEEEE. The CDR3 contains 14 residues. The V and J ends lost 6 bases and 1 base respectively, with 11 bases between them.

The CDR3 nucleotides are TGTGCCTGGAGTGTACGTGTCAGCCCTGAAGCTTTCTTT. It is translated as CAWSVRVSPEAFF. The V and J genes are TRBV30 and TRBJ1-1, with D uncertain. V was cut by 0 bases and J by 6 bases, with 11 bases left in between. This CDR3 spans 13 amino acids. Germline V lookup: CDR1 GTSNPN, CDR2 SVGIG (reference sequence).

The chain links TRBV2 to TRBJ2-1; 9 nucleotides agree with TRBD2. Germline V gene sequence: CDR1 SNHLY, CDR2 FYNNEI. The V and J ends lost 5 bases and 7 bases, in that order; junction bases with no gene match: 9. CDR3 length: 15 residues. CDR3 DNA sequence: TGTGCCAGCAGTTTGGGGGCGGGAGGGAAGAATGAGCAGTTCTTC. It yields the protein CASSLGAGGKNEQFF.

The V gene is TRBV5-1, the J gene TRBJ2-1; TRBD1 agrees at 8 bases. Per the germline V gene, CDR1 is SGHRS and CDR2 is YFSETQ. This CDR3 has 15 residues. Losses at the gene ends were 2 bases for V and 2 bases for J; bases not matched to a gene: 3. The CDR3 loop is CASSFDRGTYNEQFF. The CDR3 DNA is TGCGCCAGCAGCTTCGACAGGGGCACCTACAATGAGCAGTTCTTC. Drawing the rest from reference TRBV5-1 and TRBJ2-1, the complete variable domain is KAGVTQTPRYLIKTRGQQVTLSCSPISGHRSVSWYQQTPGQGLQFLFEYFSETQRNKGNFPGRFSGRQFSNSRSEMNVSTLELGDSALYLCASSFDRGTYNEQFFGPGTRLTVL.

This chain's CDR3 is CAWSPFGQGGPYGYTF. CDR3 bases: TGTGCCTGGAGCCCCTTCGGACAGGGAGGCCCCTATGGCTACACCTTC. The rearrangement uses TRBV30 and TRBJ1-2, with 8 nucleotides matching TRBD1. Germline loops: CDR1 GTSNPN, CDR2 SVGIG (reference sequence). CDR3 length: 16 amino acids. V shed 3 bases and J 4 bases; nucleotides not matched to a gene: 13.

J is TRBJ2-5 and V is TRBV27; D possibly corresponds to TRBD1 (6 bases). Germline V CDR1 and CDR2: MNHEY, SMNVEV (reference sequence). The CDR3 runs 12 residues. Trimming took off 8 bases at V and 2 bases at J, with 9 bases between the two ends. Here the CDR3 reads CASRDIQETQYF. The CDR3 DNA is TGTGCCAGCCGGGACATACAAGAGACCCAGTACTTC.

The rearrangement joins TRBV18 to TRBJ2-5; 8 bases agree with TRBD2. The CDR3 runs 14 residues. CDR1 and CDR2 from the germline V gene are KGHSH and LQKENI. Trimming took 6 bases from V and 4 from J; bases not matched to a gene: 7. This chain's CDR3 is CASSPRGTRETQYF. For the CDR3, the DNA is TGTGCCAGCTCGCCCCGAGGGACTAGAGAGACCCAGTACTTC.